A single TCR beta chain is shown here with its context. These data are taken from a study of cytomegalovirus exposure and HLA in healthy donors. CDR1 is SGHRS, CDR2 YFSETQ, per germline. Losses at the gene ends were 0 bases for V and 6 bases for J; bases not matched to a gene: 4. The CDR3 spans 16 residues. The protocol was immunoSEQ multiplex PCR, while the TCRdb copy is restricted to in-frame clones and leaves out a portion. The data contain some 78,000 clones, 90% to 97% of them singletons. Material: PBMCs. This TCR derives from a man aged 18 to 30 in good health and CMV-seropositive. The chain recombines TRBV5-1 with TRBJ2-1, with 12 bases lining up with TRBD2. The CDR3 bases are TGCGCCAGCAGCTTGGCCCTAGCGGGAGGGTTCAATGAGCAGTTCTTC. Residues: CASSLALAGGFNEQFF.